These 30 T cell receptor beta chains share one sample of origin, sequenced in a study of cytomegalovirus exposure and HLA in healthy donors. The primer mix had 60 Vbeta and 13 Jbeta primers. Assay used: immunoSEQ multiplex PCR; TCRdb lists only in-frame clones, some missing. The repertoire holds about 180,000 clones, with 80% to 90% as singletons. Sequencing input: PBMCs. Receptor source: a young woman in good health and CMV-seropositive.

This chain connects TRBV2 to TRBJ2-7; 10 positions match TRBD1. V gave up 1 base and J gave up 2 bases; unmatched junction bases: 2. The CDR3 runs to 15 residues. Germline CDR1 and CDR2: SNHLY and FYNNEI. The DNA for the CDR3 is TGTGCCAGCAGTGAAGGGGACAGGGGTACCTACGAGCAGTACTTC. This encodes CASSEGDRGTYEQYF.

In this sample, this clone turned up a few times. The V gene is TRBV28, the J gene TRBJ1-1; 9 nucleotides match TRBD1. The junction had 0 bases not matched to a gene; V was cut back by 6 bases and J by 7 bases. The CDR3 sequence is 11 residues long. Looked up from germline, CDR1 is MDHEN and CDR2 is SYDVKM. CDR3 nucleotide sequence: TGTGCCAGCAGGGACAGGGGTGAAGCTTTCTTT. This translates into CASRDRGEAFF.

The chain links TRBV6-1 to TRBJ2-7; 8 bases agree with TRBD1. Germline V gene data show CDR1 as MNHNS and CDR2 as SASEGT. The CDR3 runs to 15 residues. The trim removed 11 bases at V and 4 bases at J, leaving 16 bases unmatched. The CDR3 here is CAGRQKDRVDYEQYF. In DNA, the CDR3 is TGTGCCGGCCGCCAAAAGGACAGGGTTGATTACGAGCAGTACTTC.

The chain has TRBV19 and TRBJ2-3; D is possibly TRBD2 (6 bases). Germline loops: CDR1 LNHDA, CDR2 SQIVND (reference sequence). The CDR3 covers 14 residues. The V end lost 6 bases, the J end lost 6 bases, and 16 bases lay between the germline ends. The CDR3 sequence is CASRTRPGGDTQYF. The CDR3 nucleotides are TGTGCCAGTAGGACAAGGCCTGGAGGGGATACGCAGTATTTT.

V and J are TRBV7-9 and TRBJ1-5; D ambiguous. The ends were cut back, 4 bases at V and 7 bases at J, with 14 bases in the middle. Germline loops: CDR1 SEHNR, CDR2 FQNEAQ (reference sequence). This CDR3 is 14 amino acids long. The chain's CDR3 is CASSSSFDTQPQHF. CDR3 sequence (DNA): TGTGCCAGCAGCTCCTCTTTTGATACACAGCCCCAGCATTTT.

This clone was detected only once. The chain couples TRBV7-2 to TRBJ2-7, with D perhaps matching TRBD2 (5 bases). The CDR3 contains 15 residues. The V and J ends lost 5 bases and 0 bases respectively, with 14 bases between them. Germline V gives CDR1 SGHTA, CDR2 FQGNSA. CDR3: CASSQVPGSSYEQYF. Here the CDR3 DNA reads TGTGCCAGCAGCCAGGTGCCGGGAAGCTCCTACGAGCAGTACTTC. Together with reference TRBV7-2 and TRBJ2-7, the CDR3 gives the full variable domain: GAGVSQSPSNKVTEKGKDVELRCDPISGHTALYWYRQSLGQGLEFLIYFQGNSAPDKSGLPSDRFSAERTGGSVSTLTIQRTQQEDSAVYLCASSQVPGSSYEQYFGPGTRLTVT.

The chain recombines TRBV18 with TRBJ1-1; D remains ambiguous. Germline lookup yields CDR1 KGHSH and CDR2 LQKENI. Trimming left V 5 bases short and J 3 bases short, with 19 bases between. The CDR3 runs 16 residues. The CDR3 DNA is TGTGCCAGCTCATCAGAAGGAATCCCGGGGTACACTGAAGCTTTCTTT. Translating it yields CASSSEGIPGYTEAFF.

This clone appeared a single time. This chain connects TRBV4-2 to TRBJ1-2; 8 bases map to TRBD1. Losses at the gene ends were 4 bases for V and 5 bases for J; bases not matched to a gene: 9. CDR1 and CDR2 (germline): LGHNA, YNFKEQ. CDR3 length equals 15 residues. The CDR3 spells CASSPGQASGYGYTF. The CDR3 DNA reads as TGTGCCAGCAGCCCGGGACAGGCTTCTGGGTATGGCTACACCTTC.

This clone was detected only once. At one end, the junction sequence differs from germline, possibly due to a read error. This chain links TRBV7-9 with TRBJ2-1, with a tentative D call TRBD2 (6 bases). The CDR3 sequence is 16 residues long. Germline CDR1 reads SEHNR; CDR2 reads FQNEAQ (reference sequence). The chain's CDR3 is CSSSSPGGLLGSSEFF. Written as DNA, the CDR3 is TGTTCCAGCAGCTCCCCCGGGGGACTCCTCGGGTCGTCGGAGTTCTTC. The entire variable domain, with the rest obtained from reference TRBV7-9 and TRBJ2-1, is as follows: DTGVSQNPRHKITKRGQNVTFRCDPISEHNRLYWYRQTLGQGPEFLTYFQNEAQLEKSRLLSDRFSAERPKGSFSTLEIQRTEQGDSAMYLCSSSSPGGLLGSSEFFGPGTRLTVL.

The chain combines TRBV5-6 with TRBJ1-3; D gene unclear. CDR3 length: 16 amino acids. Germline V lookup: CDR1 SGHDT, CDR2 YYEEEE. The ends were cut back, 2 bases at V and 0 bases at J, with 12 bases in the middle. The CDR3 DNA sequence: TGTGCCAGCAGCTTAGGACCGCGGGCCTCTGGAAACACCATATATTTT. It is translated as CASSLGPRASGNTIYF.

This sequence joins TRBV7-8 and TRBJ1-1; D possibly corresponds to TRBD1 (6 bases). Looked up from germline, CDR1 is SGHVS and CDR2 is FQNEAQ. This CDR3 region has 17 residues. V was shortened by 2 bases and J by 2 bases, with 18 bases between the two germline ends. DNA for the CDR3: TGTGCCAGCAGCTTAATATGGGCGGACAGCGCCAACACTGAAGCTTTCTTT. This gives the protein CASSLIWADSANTEAFF.

As concerns this clone: Germline and junction disagree at one end, which may indicate a read error. V and J are TRBV7-7 and TRBJ2-3; perhaps TRBD1 as D (6 bases). There are 16 residues in the CDR3. Germline lookup yields CDR1 SSHAT and CDR2 FNYEAQ (reference sequence). Here the CDR3 DNA reads TGTGCTAGCAGCCAGGGGAGAAACCGGGACACAGATACGCAGTATTTT. Amino acid sequence: CASSQGRNRDTDTQYF.

The chain employs TRBV28 and TRBJ1-3; TRBD1 matches at 10 bases. The J segment lost 0 bases and the V segment lost 5 bases, leaving 7 bases of the junction unmatched. Germline V CDR1 and CDR2: MDHEN, SYDVKM. The CDR3 is 17 amino acids. The CDR3 DNA reads TGTGCCAGCAGTCCAAGGGGACAGGGGATCTCTGGAAACACCATATATTTT. As protein: CASSPRGQGISGNTIYF.

This chain connects TRBV9 to TRBJ1-4; D might be TRBD1 (5 bases). V was shortened by 3 bases and J by 6 bases, with 15 bases between the two germline ends. The CDR3 contains 15 residues. In germline, CDR1 is SGDLS, CDR2 YYNGEE. CDR3 DNA: TGTGCCAGCAGCGCGGGAGCGGGGCTTTATGAAAAACTGTTTTTT. It codes for CASSAGAGLYEKLFF.

The J gene is TRBJ1-6, the V gene TRBV2; 10 bases align to TRBD1. Germline V gene lookup returns CDR1 SNHLY and CDR2 FYNNEI. The V gene end was trimmed by 6 bases and the J gene end by 6 bases; junction bases not matched to a gene: 2. This CDR3 comprises 14 residues. CDR3: CASSGQGVNSPLHF. In DNA form, the CDR3 reads TGTGCCAGCAGCGGACAGGGGGTTAATTCACCCCTCCACTTT. Full variable domain (outside the CDR3, taken from reference TRBV2 and TRBJ1-6): EPEVTQTPSHQVTQMGQEVILRCVPISNHLYFYWYRQILGQKVEFLVSFYNNEISEKSEIFDDQFSVERPDGSNFTLKIRSTKLEDSAMYFCASSGQGVNSPLHFGNGTRLTVT.

The chain links TRBV6-6 to TRBJ2-1; 13 nucleotides line up with TRBD2. J was trimmed by 10 bases and V by 5 bases; bases with no gene match: 5. This CDR3 has 14 residues. The germline CDR1 and CDR2 sequences are MNHNY and SVGAGI (reference sequence). The CDR3 loop reads CASSGTSGASEQFF. The CDR3 bases are TGTGCCAGCAGTGGGACTAGCGGGGCCTCAGAGCAGTTCTTC.

This chain connects TRBV13 to TRBJ2-5; TRBD2 agrees at 14 bases. After removal of 4 bases from V and 4 bases from J, the junction contained 8 bases not matched to a gene. Per germline, CDR1 PRHDT and CDR2 FYEKMQ (reference sequence). The CDR3 consists of 17 residues. The CDR3 nucleotides are TGTGCCAGCAGCTCAGAGACTAGCGGGGGGGCAGGAGAGACCCAGTACTTC. Translating gives CASSSETSGGAGETQYF. The variable domain in full, with the rest retrieved from reference TRBV13 and TRBJ2-5, is AAGVIQSPRHLIKEKRETATLKCYPIPRHDTVYWYQQGPGQDPQFLISFYEKMQSDKGSIPDRFSAQQFSDYHSELNMSSLELGDSALYFCASSSETSGGAGETQYFGPGTRLLVL.

The chain couples TRBV4-3 to TRBJ2-3, with 10 positions matching TRBD2. V was pared by 2 bases and J by 5 bases, with 7 bases of the junction left unmatched. The CDR3 loop spans 16 amino acids. Germline loops: CDR1 LGHNA, CDR2 YSLEER. CDR3 bases: TGCGCCAGCAGCCAAAGCGGGGGGGCAATGATAGATACGCAGTATTTT. The encoded protein is CASSQSGGAMIDTQYF.

J is TRBJ2-5 and V is TRBV4-1, with 7 bases lining up with TRBD2. Per the germline V gene, CDR1 is MGHRA and CDR2 is YSYEKL. The CDR3 extends over 15 amino acids. The V segment lost 0 bases and the J segment 5 bases; nucleotides outside the gene matches: 6. Here the CDR3 DNA reads TGCGCCAGCAGCCAAGAGGGAGACGGGGGGGAGACCCAGTACTTC. Encoded protein: CASSQEGDGGETQYF.

The chain employs TRBV4-1 and TRBJ1-5, with 10 bases fitting TRBD1. The CDR3 totals 15 residues. J was trimmed by 6 bases and V by 0 bases; bases with no gene match: 2. Germline CDR1 and CDR2: MGHRA and YSYEKL. The CDR3 protein is CASSQDRDRGQPQHF. The CDR3, as DNA: TGCGCCAGCAGCCAAGACCGGGACAGGGGTCAGCCCCAGCATTTT.

The chain combines TRBV7-2 with TRBJ2-7; 13 bases fit TRBD2. The CDR3 contains 16 residues. The ends lost 4 bases at V and 6 bases at J; junction bases unmatched: 9. The V gene's germline CDR1 is SGHTA and CDR2 FQGNSA. The CDR3 bases are TGTGCCAGCAGCTCGGACGGACTAGCGGGGGTTTTCGAGCAGTACTTC. This translates into CASSSDGLAGVFEQYF. Variable domain in full (rest from reference TRBV7-2 and TRBJ2-7): GAGVSQSPSNKVTEKGKDVELRCDPISGHTALYWYRQSLGQGLEFLIYFQGNSAPDKSGLPSDRFSAERTGGSVSTLTIQRTQQEDSAVYLCASSSDGLAGVFEQYFGPGTRLTVT.

The chain combines TRBV7-6 with TRBJ2-7; 9 bases align to TRBD1. Germline V CDR1 and CDR2: SGHVS, FNYEAQ. This CDR3 has 16 amino acids. Unmatched junction bases numbered 6, after V lost 1 base and J lost 2 bases. CDR3 loop: CASSLEGQGFTYEQYF. The CDR3 DNA reads as TGTGCCAGCAGCTTAGAGGGACAGGGATTTACCTACGAGCAGTACTTC.

The sample holds a few counts of this clone. The CDR3 region is CSVEAGGGNTIYF. For the CDR3, the DNA is TGCAGCGTTGAAGCCGGCGGGGGAAACACCATATATTTT. The chain couples TRBV29-1 to TRBJ1-3; D unclear. V lost 1 base, J lost 4 bases, and 8 bases lay in between. The CDR3 length is 13 residues. Germline assignment: CDR1 SQVTM and CDR2 ANQGSEA.

This clone was detected only a few times. The rearrangement links TRBV5-1 to TRBJ2-7; 9 bases fit TRBD2. Germline V gene sequence: CDR1 SGHRS, CDR2 YFSETQ. CDR3 length: 15 amino acids. With V trimmed by 1 base and J by 6 bases, 8 bases remained unmatched. In DNA, the CDR3 is TGCGCCAGCAGCTTGAGCGGGGGGATCGCGGGCGAGCAGTACTTC. This translates into CASSLSGGIAGEQYF.

The J gene is TRBJ2-7, the V gene TRBV21-1; no DNA check was done on the table's D call, TRBD1. TRBV21-1 is deemed a pseudogene. The length of the CDR3 is 14 residues. The CDR3 region is CASSRQSTSYEQYF. CDR3 bases: TGTGCCAGCAGCCGACAATCTACCTCCTACGAGCAGTACTTC.

This clone appeared once. This rearrangement joins TRBV19 to TRBJ2-2; D possibly corresponds to TRBD1 (6 bases). The V and J ends lost 3 bases and 4 bases respectively, with 9 bases between them. This CDR3 region has 14 residues. Germline CDR1 and CDR2: LNHDA and SQIVND (reference sequence). CDR3 residues: CASSIVRGTGELFF. In DNA, the CDR3 is TGTGCCAGTAGTATCGTCAGGGGCACCGGGGAGCTGTTTTTT.

V is TRBV4-2 and J is TRBJ2-1; 10 bases map to TRBD2. The CDR3 runs 15 residues. V lost 2 bases and J lost 5; bases outside the gene matches: 3. Germline CDR1 reads LGHNA; CDR2 reads YNFKEQ. DNA for the CDR3: TGTGCCAGCAGCCAATCACTAGCGGGGAACAATGAGCAGTTCTTC. Translation gives CASSQSLAGNNEQFF.

In nucleotides, the CDR3 is TGTGCCAGCAGCCATGGACAGCTTGACTCCTCCTACGAGCAGTACTTC. The encoded protein is CASSHGQLDSSYEQYF. The chain has TRBV7-9 and TRBJ2-7, with D perhaps matching TRBD1 (6 bases). The CDR3 extends over 16 amino acids. Between the trimmed V and J ends, which lost 5 bases and 0 bases, there was a span of 17 bases. Germline V lookup: CDR1 SEHNR, CDR2 FQNEAQ (reference sequence).

This sequence joins TRBV7-2 and TRBJ1-1, with D hard to call. The germline CDR1 and CDR2 sequences are SGHTA and FQGNSA. Trimming took off 4 bases at V and 4 bases at J, with 10 bases between the two ends. The CDR3 is 13 residues long. The CDR3 loop reads CASSSIPSTEAFF. The CDR3 bases are TGTGCCAGCAGCTCCATCCCCAGCACTGAAGCTTTCTTT.

The chain uses TRBV5-1 and TRBJ2-4; 8 nucleotides align to TRBD1. The trim removed 5 bases at V and 0 bases at J, leaving 7 bases unmatched. The CDR3 length is 16 residues. Germline V lookup: CDR1 SGHRS, CDR2 YFSETQ. DNA for the CDR3: TGCGCCAGCAGGAGGACAGGGCAACTAGCCAAAAACATTCAGTACTTC. As protein: CASRRTGQLAKNIQYF.